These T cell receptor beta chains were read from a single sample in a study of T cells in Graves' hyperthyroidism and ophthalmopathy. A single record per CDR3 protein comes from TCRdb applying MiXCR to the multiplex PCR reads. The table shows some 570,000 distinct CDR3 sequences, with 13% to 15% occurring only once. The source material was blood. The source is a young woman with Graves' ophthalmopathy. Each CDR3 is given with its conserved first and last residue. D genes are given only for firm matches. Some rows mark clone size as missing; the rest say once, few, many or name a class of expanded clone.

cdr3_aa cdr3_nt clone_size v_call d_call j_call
CASSSGQAFQTQHF TGTGCCAGCAGTTCCGGACAGGCCTTCCAAACCCAGCATTTT many TRBV12-3/TRBV12-4 TRBD1 TRBJ1-5
CASSEHSRGYEQYF TGTGCCAGCAGTGAGCACTCCCGGGGATACGAGCAGTACTTC many TRBV6-1 NA TRBJ2-7
CASSQAQTGFTEAFF TGCGCCAGCAGCCAAGCCCAGACAGGGTTCACTGAAGCTTTCTTT few TRBV4-3 TRBD1 TRBJ1-1
CASSRSDPQETQYF TGTGCCAGTAGTAGGTCGGATCCCCAAGAGACCCAGTACTTC few TRBV19 NA TRBJ2-5
CASEAEPYNEQFF TGTGCCAGTGAAGCGGAACCCTACAATGAGCAGTTCTTC many TRBV2 NA TRBJ2-1
CSYWEVKGTDTQYF TGCAGTTACTGGGAGGTTAAGGGCACAGATACGCAGTATTTT few TRBV20-1 NA TRBJ2-3
CASSLALGQGQETQYF TGTGCCAGCAGCTTAGCGCTGGGGCAGGGTCAAGAGACCCAGTACTTC NA TRBV7-6 NA TRBJ2-5
CASSPQDSEKLFF TGTGCCAGCTCACCACAAGACAGCGAAAAACTGTTTTTT many TRBV18 NA TRBJ1-4
CASGLVVGGRGNTEAFF TGTGCTAGTGGTTTGGTAGTGGGCGGCAGGGGTAACACTGAAGCTTTCTTT few TRBV12-5 NA TRBJ1-1
CASTRTSGRGNEQFF TGTGCCAGCACCCGGACTAGCGGGAGGGGGAATGAGCAGTTCTTC once TRBV11-2 TRBD2 TRBJ2-1
CASSLAGGAGELINEQFF TGTGCCAGCAGCTTAGCGGGGGGGGCGGGAGAACTCATCAATGAGCAGTTCTTC NA TRBV7-2 NA TRBJ2-1
CASSLIAGTRGGEQFF TGTGCCAGCAGCTTGATCGCCGGGACCCGAGGGGGTGAGCAGTTCTTC many TRBV7-2 NA TRBJ2-1
CSARGDPGQGKGAYGYTF TGCAGTGCTAGAGGGGACCCTGGACAGGGGAAGGGGGCCTATGGCTACACCTTC many TRBV20-1 TRBD1 TRBJ1-2
CSAGLAGDADTQYF TGCAGTGCTGGACTAGCGGGAGACGCAGATACGCAGTATTTT many TRBV20-1 TRBD2 TRBJ2-3
CSVEMRESFYTF TGCAGCGTTGAGATGAGGGAGTCTTTCTACACCTTC many TRBV29-1 NA TRBJ1-2
CASGQDRSSYEQYF TGTGCCAGCGGGCAAGATAGGAGCTCCTACGAGCAGTACTTC many TRBV12-3/TRBV12-4 NA TRBJ2-7
CSVGSSGSYNEQFF TGCAGCGTTGGATCTAGCGGGAGTTACAATGAGCAGTTCTTC many TRBV29-1 TRBD2 TRBJ2-1
CASRKTGLNQPQHF TGTGCCAGCAGAAAGACAGGGCTCAATCAGCCCCAGCATTTT NA TRBV6-1 TRBD1 TRBJ1-5
CASSGLTSADTGELFF TGTGCCAGCAGTGGTTTGACTAGCGCCGACACCGGGGAGCTGTTTTTT many TRBV2 TRBD2 TRBJ2-2
CASSLPRPWNTEAFF TGTGCCAGCAGTTTACCCCGTCCTTGGAACACTGAAGCTTTCTTT many TRBV12-3/TRBV12-4 NA TRBJ1-1
CASSRTGATEAFF TGTGCCAGCAGCCGGACAGGGGCCACTGAAGCTTTCTTT many TRBV3-1 TRBD1 TRBJ1-1
CSARVFPARGGKKETQYF TGCAGTGCTAGGGTTTTTCCAGCGAGGGGGGGCAAAAAAGAGACCCAGTACTTC NA TRBV20-1 NA TRBJ2-5
CSVEEGAGLNTEAFF TGCAGCGTTGAAGAGGGGGCCGGATTGAACACTGAAGCTTTCTTT many TRBV29-1 NA TRBJ1-1
CASSPRGPNEQFF TGTGCCAGCAGCCCCCGAGGGCCCAATGAGCAGTTCTTC many TRBV7-2 NA TRBJ2-1
CASSRRTSGAADTQYF TGTGCCAGCAGCCGCCGGACTAGCGGGGCAGCGGATACGCAGTATTTT NA TRBV3-1 TRBD2 TRBJ2-3
CASSPVGGLAGVYNEQFF TGTGCCAGCAGTCCCGTGGGGGGACTAGCGGGAGTCTACAATGAGCAGTTCTTC NA TRBV28 TRBD2 TRBJ2-1
CSAAGGSQFF TGCAGTGCAGCCGGCGGGAGTCAGTTCTTC many TRBV20-1 TRBD2 TRBJ2-1
CASSLAGLANYNEQFF TGTGCCAGCAGCTTAGCGGGACTAGCGAATTACAATGAGCAGTTCTTC many TRBV7-9 TRBD2 TRBJ2-1
CASSTREQGGLDTQYF TGTGCCAGCAGTACCCGGGAACAGGGCGGACTTGATACGCAGTATTTT many TRBV2 NA TRBJ2-3
CAAQLQENTEAFF TGTGCCGCCCAGTTGCAGGAGAACACTGAAGCTTTCTTT few TRBV10-3 NA TRBJ1-1
CASSLKIGESYEQYF TGTGCCAGCAGCTTAAAAATAGGGGAGAGCTACGAGCAGTACTTC many TRBV13 NA TRBJ2-7
CANSSISTDTQYF TGTGCCAACAGCTCGATCAGCACAGATACGCAGTATTTT few TRBV7-3 NA TRBJ2-3
CASSYSGTGRISNQPQHF TGTGCCAGCAGTTACTCGGGGACAGGGAGGATTAGCAATCAGCCCCAGCATTTT NA TRBV6-5 TRBD1 TRBJ1-5
CASSLSPAGASEQYF TGTGCCAGCAGTTTATCTCCAGCGGGAGCTTCCGAGCAGTACTTC few TRBV28 TRBD2 TRBJ2-7
CASSSEGGLRETQYF TGTGCCAGCAGTTCGGAGGGGGGGCTAAGGGAGACCCAGTACTTC NA TRBV27 NA TRBJ2-5
CASSSRGTGGGNQPQHF TGTGCCAGCAGTTCCCGCGGGACAGGGGGAGGCAATCAGCCCCAGCATTTT few TRBV12-3/TRBV12-4 TRBD1 TRBJ1-5
CASSPRTGGLFGYTF TGTGCCAGCAGTCCTCGGACAGGGGGTCTTTTTGGCTACACCTTC once TRBV12-3/TRBV12-4 TRBD1 TRBJ1-2
CASSQLTSGSYEQYF TGCGCCAGCAGCCAGCTGACTAGCGGGAGCTACGAGCAGTACTTC few TRBV4-3 TRBD2 TRBJ2-7
CASSARDRGVHEQYF TGTGCCAGCAGTGCCCGGGACAGGGGTGTCCACGAGCAGTACTTC many TRBV12-3/TRBV12-4 TRBD1 TRBJ2-7
CASSSLTSGSYNEQFF TGTGCCAGCAGTTCCCTCACTAGCGGCTCTTACAATGAGCAGTTCTTC many TRBV28 TRBD2 TRBJ2-1
CASSPGQGGVGELFF TGTGCCAGCAGTCCCGGACAGGGCGGGGTCGGGGAGCTGTTTTTT many TRBV12-3/TRBV12-4 TRBD1 TRBJ2-2
CSARDPFPGLGRARGDYEQYF TGCAGTGCTAGAGATCCTTTCCCGGGACTAGGTAGGGCACGAGGGGACTACGAGCAGTACTTC many TRBV20-1 TRBD2 TRBJ2-7
CASSLPGGATEAFF TGTGCCAGCAGTTTACCGGGGGGGGCCACTGAAGCTTTCTTT NA TRBV12-3/TRBV12-4 NA TRBJ1-1
CASSLGGQGADYGYTF TGTGCCAGCAGCTTAGGAGGTCAGGGGGCTGACTATGGCTACACCTTC many TRBV11-2 TRBD1 TRBJ1-2
CASSLSPGTYYTDTQYF TGTGCCAGCAGTTTATCCCCGGGGACTTATTACACAGATACGCAGTATTTT many TRBV27 NA TRBJ2-3
CASSLHRGGYEQYF TGCGCCAGCAGCCTCCACAGGGGTGGCTACGAGCAGTACTTC few TRBV4-3 TRBD1 TRBJ2-7
CASSLGLKETQYF TGTGCCAGCAGCTTGGGACTCAAAGAGACCCAGTACTTC many TRBV11-1 NA TRBJ2-5